The rows below give T cell receptor beta chains drawn from one sample of a study of blood T cell repertoires in COVID-19. TCRdb's table, derived via immunoSEQ multiplex PCR, lists solely in-frame clones and lacks some. The table has about 42,000 clones, around 91% seen once. Sequences were obtained from peripheral blood. These receptors were collected from a man aged 50-60 years with active COVID-19. The CDR3 runs from the conserved cysteine through the conserved F or W. Each record gives: CDR3 protein, CDR3 DNA, clone size, CDR3 length, D gene, J gene, V gene. The D gene is left open where the match is weak. Rows may omit the clone size; those that give it use once, few, many or a size class.

CASSPWDRSNQPQHF	TGTGCCAGCAGCCCCTGGGACAGAAGCAATCAGCCCCAGCATTTT	-	15	TRBD1	TRBJ1-5	TRBV4-2
CASREQGTSYGYTF	TGTGCCAGCAGAGAACAGGGTACGTCCTATGGCTACACCTTC	-	14	-	TRBJ1-2	TRBV2
CASSPPDRGSPLHF	TGTGCCAGCAGCCCGCCAGACAGGGGCTCACCCCTCCACTTT	-	14	TRBD1	TRBJ1-6	TRBV4-2
CASSHQGADTQYF	TGTGCCAGCAGTCACCAAGGGGCAGATACGCAGTATTTT	-	13	-	TRBJ2-3	TRBV28
CASSLAGSSSGANVLTF	TGTGCCAGCAGCTTAGCAGGGAGCAGCTCTGGGGCCAACGTCCTGACTTTC	-	17	-	TRBJ2-6	TRBV7-2
CASSREYTSNQPQHF	TGCGCCAGCAGCCGGGAGTACACGAGCAATCAGCCCCAGCATTTT	-	15	-	TRBJ1-5	TRBV4-1
CASSYVSHRGLNEKLFF	TGTGCCAGCAGTTACGTTTCCCACAGGGGCCTTAATGAAAAACTGTTTTTT	-	17	TRBD1	TRBJ1-4	TRBV6-2/TRBV6-3
CATSRDLSTAGARALKNIQYF	TGTGCCACCAGCAGAGATCTTAGTACGGCAGGGGCGCGAGCCCTAAAAAACATTCAGTACTTC	-	21	-	TRBJ2-4	TRBV15
CAISPGQGGEKLFF	TGTGCCATCAGCCCCGGACAGGGGGGAGAAAAACTGTTTTTT	-	14	TRBD1	TRBJ1-4	TRBV10-3
CASSQRTPRRSTYNSPLHF	TGTGCCAGCAGCCAACGCACGCCTAGACGAAGTACCTATAATTCACCCCTCCACTTT	once	19	-	TRBJ1-6	TRBV3-1/TRBV3-2
CASTNRARLTDTQYF	TGTGCCAGCACCAATCGCGCTAGACTTACAGATACGCAGTATTTT	-	15	-	TRBJ2-3	TRBV6-5
CASRGTGEETQYF	TGTGCCAGCAGGGGGACAGGGGAAGAGACCCAGTACTTC	-	13	TRBD1	TRBJ2-5	TRBV6-5
CASSLPGTGGYGYTF	TGTGCCAGCAGCCTCCCCGGGACAGGGGGCTATGGCTACACCTTC	-	15	TRBD1	TRBJ1-2	TRBV5-8
CASSLRSGVSTGELFF	TGCGCCAGCAGTCTACGGTCAGGGGTGAGCACCGGGGAGCTGTTTTTT	-	16	-	TRBJ2-2	TRBV5-1
CASSFGGGRTEAFF	TGTGCCAGCAGCTTCGGGGGAGGGAGGACTGAAGCTTTCTTT	-	14	-	TRBJ1-1	TRBV5-8
CASSYDLGLPRSYEQYF	TGTGCCAGCAGTTACGATTTGGGACTTCCGCGCTCCTACGAGCAGTACTTC	-	17	-	TRBJ2-7	TRBV6-2/TRBV6-3
CATSRDPYSANYGYTF	TGTGCCACCAGCAGAGATCCGTACAGTGCTAACTATGGCTACACCTTC	-	16	-	TRBJ1-2	TRBV15
CASSVGTGLLSSGNTIYF	TGTGCCAGCAGCGTAGGGACAGGGCTACTGAGCTCTGGAAACACCATATATTTT	-	18	TRBD1	TRBJ1-3	TRBV7-2
CAIFTFKADSNQPQHF	TGCGCAATATTTACCTTTAAGGCGGATAGCAATCAGCCCCAGCATTTT	-	16	-	TRBJ1-5	TRBV5-1
CASKRDLQETQYF	TGCGCCAGCAAGAGGGATCTACAAGAGACCCAGTACTTC	-	13	-	TRBJ2-5	TRBV23-1
CATGGGQGASYEQYF	TGTGCCACAGGGGGCGGACAGGGGGCGTCTTACGAGCAGTACTTC	-	15	TRBD1	TRBJ2-7	TRBV10-3
CASSTLPSGVTGELFF	TGTGCCAGCAGTACTCTCCCGTCAGGGGTGACCGGGGAGCTGTTTTTT	-	16	-	TRBJ2-2	TRBV2
CASSLVGGRQGGEQYF	TGTGCCAGCAGCTTAGTTGGCGGGCGGCAGGGGGGCGAGCAGTACTTC	-	16	-	TRBJ2-7	TRBV7-2
CASSRGLTSYNSPLHF	TGTGCCAGCAGCCGAGGACTGACCTCCTATAATTCACCCCTCCACTTT	-	16	-	TRBJ1-6	TRBV7-8
CASSLGAGMSSYEQYF	TGTGCCAGCAGCTTAGGCGCAGGAATGAGCTCCTACGAGCAGTACTTC	-	16	-	TRBJ2-7	TRBV11-2
CASSTHVGGSTDTQYF	TGTGCCAGCAGTACCCACGTGGGGGGGAGCACAGATACGCAGTATTTT	-	16	TRBD2	TRBJ2-3	TRBV25-1
CASSWGGNTEAFF	TGTGCCAGCAGCTGGGGGGGAAACACTGAAGCTTTCTTT	-	13	-	TRBJ1-1	TRBV5-8
CASSEGGGIPYNEQFF	TGTGCCAGCAGTGAAGGGGGGGGGATTCCCTACAATGAGCAGTTCTTC	-	16	TRBD2	TRBJ2-1	TRBV6-1
CASSPSPWGNSPLHF	TGTGCCAGCAGCCCCTCGCCTTGGGGCAATTCACCCCTCCACTTT	-	15	-	TRBJ1-6	TRBV3-1/TRBV3-2
CASSSSGGHTDTQYF	TGCGCCAGCAGCTCCAGCGGGGGCCACACAGATACGCAGTATTTT	-	15	TRBD2	TRBJ2-3	TRBV4-3
CASSLGTGRLNEQFF	TGCGCCAGCAGCTTGGGGACAGGGAGGCTCAATGAGCAGTTCTTC	-	15	TRBD1	TRBJ2-1	TRBV5-1
CSVESGGTKYF	TGCAGCGTTGAATCTGGGGGGACTAAGTACTTC	few	11	TRBD2	TRBJ2-7	TRBV29-1
CASSYRPATDTQYF	TGTGCCAGCAGTTACAGACCTGCCACAGATACGCAGTATTTT	-	14	-	TRBJ2-3	TRBV2
CAWSVPGGGKTEAFF	TGTGCCTGGAGTGTACCGGGAGGCGGTAAAACTGAAGCTTTCTTT	-	15	-	TRBJ1-1	TRBV30
CASSQESSGGAGTDTQYF	TGTGCCAGCAGCCAAGAATCTAGCGGGGGGGCAGGGACAGATACGCAGTATTTT	-	18	TRBD2	TRBJ2-3	TRBV4-2
CASSGTNPDTQYF	TGTGCCAGCAGCGGGACAAACCCAGATACGCAGTATTTT	once	13	-	TRBJ2-3	TRBV7-2
CASRKREANTEAFF	TGTGCCAGCAGGAAGAGGGAGGCGAACACTGAAGCTTTCTTT	-	14	-	TRBJ1-1	TRBV3-1/TRBV3-2
CASAPSGTGDTDTQYF	TGTGCCAGCGCGCCTTCCGGGACAGGGGACACAGATACGCAGTATTTT	once	16	TRBD1	TRBJ2-3	TRBV14
CASSQLFGGRYGYTF	TGTGCCAGCAGCCAATTGTTTGGAGGGCGCTATGGCTACACCTTC	-	15	-	TRBJ1-2	TRBV28
CASSPTGTGYYEQYF	TGTGCCAGTAGCCCGACCGGGACAGGGTACTACGAGCAGTACTTC	-	15	TRBD1	TRBJ2-7	TRBV19
CASSVDRGHTEAFF	TGTGCCAGCAGTGTGGACAGGGGGCACACTGAAGCTTTCTTT	-	14	TRBD1	TRBJ1-1	TRBV6-4
CASSLKRQLNQPQHF	TGTGCCAGCAGCTTAAAGCGACAGCTAAATCAGCCCCAGCATTTT	-	15	-	TRBJ1-5	TRBV7-8